Listed here is a single T cell receptor (beta chain). This specimen belongs to a study of T cell repertoires in ileal Crohn's disease. Study at large: Patients had a median roughly 7.9-year disease duration, and approximately 36% were active smokers.

CDR3 length: 13 amino acids. Germline CDR1 is GTSNPN and CDR2 is SVGIG (reference sequence). V shed 1 base and J 5 bases; nucleotides not matched to a gene: 0. TCRB immunosequencing input was five hundred nanograms of biopsy DNA per sample. Sequencing used immunoSEQ multiplex PCR; TCRdb keeps in-frame clones, though not all of them. The table shows 1,400 or so clones, with approximately 80% occurring only once. The material sequenced was ileal tissue. The sequence was obtained from an adult with Crohn's disease. The V and J genes are TRBV30 and TRBJ2-3, with 10 bases matching TRBD2. CDR3 loop: CAWSGTSGDTQYF. The CDR3 DNA sequence: TGTGCCTGGAGTGGGACTAGCGGAGATACGCAGTATTTT.